Listed below are T cell receptor beta chains from one sample, sequenced in a study of blood T cell repertoires in COVID-19. Repertoires were generated with immunoSEQ multiplex PCR, while TCRdb's copy carries only in-frame clones and drops some. This table holds roughly 93,000 clones, over 80% found once. Source material: peripheral blood. These receptors were taken from a human donor in a cohort sampled during active COVID-19. The CDR3 runs from the conserved cysteine through the conserved F or W. The D gene is left open where the match is weak. Clone sizes are given selectively: once, few, many, or a class where the clone is expanded.

d_gene,v_gene,abundance,j_gene,CDR3aa,CDR3nt
.,TRBV10-1,once,TRBJ2-1,CASSEQGNEQFF,TGCGCCAGCAGTGAACAGGGCAATGAGCAGTTCTTC
.,TRBV3-1/TRBV3-2,.,TRBJ2-7,CASSEHGTTDEQYF,TGTGCCAGCAGCGAACACGGGACAACAGACGAGCAGTACTTC
.,TRBV27,.,TRBJ2-1,CASSAPDLPSSYNEQFF,TGTGCCAGCAGTGCACCTGATCTCCCGAGCTCCTACAATGAGCAGTTCTTC
TRBD2,TRBV10-3,.,TRBJ2-7,CGAGVSSYEQYF,TGCGGAGCGGGAGTGAGCTCCTACGAGCAGTACTTC
TRBD1,TRBV5-1,.,TRBJ2-5,CASRTGTGGETQYF,TGCGCCAGCAGGACCGGGACAGGAGGGGAGACCCAGTACTTC
TRBD2,TRBV19,.,TRBJ2-7,CASSAREASSGRPTYEQYF,TGTGCCAGTAGCGCCCGAGAGGCAAGTAGCGGGAGGCCGACCTACGAGCAGTACTTC
.,TRBV11-2,.,TRBJ2-2,CASSFQRAMNTGELFF,TGTGCCAGCAGCTTCCAGCGGGCCATGAACACCGGGGAGCTGTTTTTT
TRBD2,TRBV6-5,.,TRBJ2-3,CASSYSREVTDTQYF,TGTGCCAGCAGTTACTCTCGGGAGGTCACAGATACGCAGTATTTT
.,TRBV5-5,.,TRBJ1-1,CASSSELSNTEAFF,TGTGCCAGCAGCTCCGAGCTCTCGAACACTGAAGCTTTCTTT
.,TRBV11-2,.,TRBJ2-6,CASSTEGAVISGANVLTF,TGTGCCAGCAGTACGGAGGGGGCGGTTATTTCTGGGGCCAACGTCCTGACTTTC
.,TRBV6-4,.,TRBJ1-5,CASSDYGSNQPQHF,TGTGCCAGCAGTGACTACGGTAGCAATCAGCCCCAGCATTTT
.,TRBV19,.,TRBJ1-1,CASSYGGGNTEAFF,TGTGCCAGTAGTTATGGCGGGGGGAACACTGAAGCTTTCTTT
.,TRBV5-1,.,TRBJ1-1,CASSGGDVKTEAFF,TGCGCCAGCAGCGGGGGGGACGTTAAAACTGAAGCTTTCTTT
.,TRBV5-1,.,TRBJ2-1,CASSLEGRSSYNEQFF,TGCGCCAGCAGCTTGGAGGGGAGGAGCTCCTACAATGAGCAGTTCTTC
.,TRBV7-8,.,TRBJ1-2,CASSLTGIYGYTF,TGTGCCAGCAGCTTGACCGGGATTTATGGCTACACCTTC
TRBD2,TRBV10-3,.,TRBJ2-1,CATEGLAGGRNEQFF,TGTGCCACCGAGGGCCTAGCGGGAGGCCGGAATGAGCAGTTCTTC
.,TRBV2,.,TRBJ1-1,CASQRGLNTEAFF,TGTGCCAGCCAAAGGGGGTTGAACACTGAAGCTTTCTTT
.,TRBV6-5,.,TRBJ1-1,CASITDSLISEAFF,TGTGCCAGCATTACCGACAGCCTGATTTCTGAAGCTTTCTTT
.,TRBV27,.,TRBJ1-2,CASSATHQNGYTF,TGTGCCAGCAGTGCCACCCATCAGAATGGCTACACCTTC
.,TRBV19,.,TRBJ2-1,CASSLFFGTFSYNEQFF,TGTGCCAGTAGTCTTTTTTTCGGGACTTTCTCCTACAATGAGCAGTTCTTC
.,TRBV28,.,TRBJ1-2,CASSPAPGGGPGGGYTF,TGTGCCAGCAGCCCGGCTCCGGGGGGAGGGCCGGGGGGAGGCTACACCTTC
TRBD2,TRBV9,.,TRBJ2-2,CASSVGRERTGELFF,TGTGCCAGCAGCGTTGGGAGGGAACGGACCGGGGAGCTGTTTTTT
.,TRBV28,.,TRBJ2-5,CASRSGDSQETQYF,TGTGCCAGCAGATCGGGGGACAGCCAAGAGACCCAGTACTTC
.,TRBV5-1,.,TRBJ1-2,CASSLAQEGGYTF,TGCGCCAGCAGCTTAGCACAGGAGGGAGGCTACACCTTC
TRBD2,TRBV5-1,few,TRBJ2-1,CASSLTSGGNEQFF,TGCGCCAGCAGCCTGACTAGCGGCGGCAATGAGCAGTTCTTC
TRBD1,TRBV4-1,.,TRBJ2-7,CVSSQGPGQGFYEQYF,TGCGTCAGCAGCCAAGGGCCGGGACAGGGATTCTACGAGCAGTACTTC
TRBD2,TRBV14,.,TRBJ2-1,CASSPWTSAFNEQFF,TGTGCCAGCAGCCCCTGGACTAGCGCATTCAATGAGCAGTTCTTC
TRBD1,TRBV19,.,TRBJ1-1,CASSRTGLNTEAFF,TGTGCCAGTAGCCGGACAGGGTTAAACACTGAAGCTTTCTTT
TRBD1,TRBV7-9,.,TRBJ2-4,CASTHFSTGVRAKNIQYF,TGTGCCAGCACCCACTTTTCGACAGGGGTTCGAGCCAAAAACATTCAGTACTTC
.,TRBV9,.,TRBJ2-3,CASSVRGMTDTQYF,TGTGCCAGCAGCGTCAGGGGCATGACAGATACGCAGTATTTT
.,TRBV19,once,TRBJ2-2,CASSIGGLGELFF,TGTGCCAGTAGTATCGGGGGTCTAGGGGAGCTGTTTTTT
.,TRBV24-1,.,TRBJ2-1,CATSVQGGIEQFF,TGTGCCACCAGTGTCCAGGGTGGTATTGAGCAGTTCTTC
.,TRBV5-1,.,TRBJ1-6,CASRDWRDNSPLHF,TGCGCCAGCCGAGACTGGCGGGATAATTCACCCCTCCACTTT
.,TRBV3-1/TRBV3-2,.,TRBJ1-2,CASSQAAGKNYGYTF,TGTGCCAGCAGCCAAGCGGCAGGGAAGAACTATGGCTACACCTTC
TRBD1,TRBV27,.,TRBJ1-1,CASSFGSGGFTEAFF,TGTGCCAGCAGTTTCGGGTCAGGGGGCTTCACTGAAGCTTTCTTT
TRBD1,TRBV7-8,.,TRBJ2-2,CASSLTGGASGELFF,TGTGCCAGCAGCTTAACAGGGGGCGCGTCCGGGGAGCTGTTTTTT
TRBD1,TRBV18,.,TRBJ2-3,CASSQPGQGTDTQYF,TGTGCCAGCTCACAACCGGGACAGGGGACAGATACGCAGTATTTT
TRBD2,TRBV5-6,.,TRBJ2-3,CASSFGGRTTDTQYF,TGTGCCAGCAGCTTCGGCGGGAGGACGACAGATACGCAGTATTTT
TRBD2,TRBV5-4,few,TRBJ2-1,CASSLGLAEYNEQFF,TGTGCCAGCAGCTTAGGGCTAGCGGAATACAATGAGCAGTTCTTC
.,TRBV3-1/TRBV3-2,few,TRBJ2-6,CASSLQVDSGANVLTF,TGTGCCAGCAGCCTCCAGGTCGACTCTGGGGCCAACGTCCTGACTTTC
TRBD2,TRBV19,.,TRBJ2-7,CASSLTGGSPSYEQYF,TGTGCCAGTAGTCTGACGGGGGGGTCCCCTTCCTACGAGCAGTACTTC
TRBD2,TRBV25-1,.,TRBJ2-3,CASSAPGLTDTQYF,TGTGCCAGCAGTGCACCGGGACTAACGGATACGCAGTATTTT
TRBD2,TRBV5-4,.,TRBJ2-5,CASSVPPGSLAGAGETQYF,TGTGCCAGCAGCGTCCCCCCCGGCAGCCTAGCGGGAGCGGGGGAGACCCAGTACTTC
TRBD1,TRBV28,once,TRBJ1-5,CASSLWDRGNSNQPQHF,TGTGCCAGCAGTTTATGGGACAGGGGGAATAGCAATCAGCCCCAGCATTTT
.,TRBV21-1,.,TRBJ2-7,CASSKAGGGPLYEQYF,TGTGCCAGCAGCAAAGCCGGGGGAGGGCCTCTCTACGAGCAGTACTTC
.,TRBV30,.,TRBJ2-5,CAWSVLNGETQYF,TGTGCCTGGAGTGTACTGAACGGGGAGACCCAGTACTTC